This note documents a single T cell receptor (beta chain) sequence. What antigen it recognizes has not been identified. Base qualities are not provided; no much larger clone lies one nucleotide away. To demonstrate the VDJtools post-analysis software, the study profiled TCR beta repertoires from the peripheral blood of 10 to 15 young patients with multiple sclerosis. The multiple sclerosis patients were children and adolescents between roughly 6 and 16 years of age. Its CDR3 holds 16 amino acids, cysteine through phenylalanine. Of the read, only the CDR3 DNA is kept; its 48 bases are in frame from base 1. V loses 1 base, J loses 8 bases, and the germline ends lie 18 bases apart. CDR1 and CDR2 are read off the germline V gene as LGHNA and YNFKEQ. Libraries were prepared through PCR. Sequencing relied on an Illumina HiSeq 2500. To reduce PCR and sequencing biases, unique molecular identifiers were built into the TCR beta cDNA libraries. Per 1 to 10 million input T cells, 500,000 or so cDNA molecules were obtained, such that each molecule approximated one T cell. The patient libraries were prepared and sequenced using the same protocol as the earlier healthy control dataset. Within a given batch, samples were prepared together, multiplexed and sequenced on the same HiSeq lane. Per the original workflow: MIGEC was used to process the raw barcoded reads, and molecular identifier groups with only a single read were discarded before consensus assembly and CDR3 extraction. VDJtools was used for post-analysis of the clonotype tables, and diversity was normalized by down-sampling every dataset to the size of the smallest sample. To correct batch-related cross-sample contamination, repertoire overlap clustering matched CDR3 amino acid sequences but not nucleotide sequences. TCRdb reanalyzed the raw reads on its own, using fastp at Q25 for trimming and MiXCR for clone calling, and kept in-frame beta chains. Entries that share a CDR3 protein sequence are merged under the most common genes and DNA. These V and J calls originate from TCRdb's pipeline instead of the authors' own analysis. The sample profile shows around 250,000 distinct CDR3 sequences; 36% of them were found once. The ten largest clones take up around 5% of the sample.

These data come from a study of post-analysis software for immune sequencing data (dated by TCRdb to 2013 to 2016). A note on the overall study: Recorded disease courses included relapsing-remitting, secondary progressive and progressive-relapsing multiple sclerosis, with some patients lacking subtype annotation. A subset of samples was prepared in parallel using single-end sample barcoding, then pooled and co-amplified after Illumina adapter ligation. The patient repertoires were compared against approximately eleven previously published healthy control repertoires obtained from donors aged about 6 to 28 years.

General study outcomes and caveats: Direct clustering with F measure revealed strong co-clustering of samples prepared in the same batch, which led to a batch-effect correction. Significantly higher frequencies in patients than in controls were found for a handful of TRBV segments, including TRBV5-6, TRBV5-1 and TRBV20-1. Compared with controls, multiple sclerosis patients had significantly lower normalized Chao1 diversity, a finding suggesting substantial peripheral T-cell clonal expansion. The multiple sclerosis patient group was slightly younger than the control group.

The sequence derives from a girl aged 5-17 years with multiple sclerosis. The chain joins TRBV4-2 to TRBJ2-4; the D segment could be TRBD2, given 7 matching bases. Sequencing used blood. The CDR3 amino acid sequence is: CASSQGRGGGGDIQYF. The DNA is as follows: TGTGCCAGCAGCCAAGGACGCGGCGGGGGCGGAGACATTCAGTACTTC.